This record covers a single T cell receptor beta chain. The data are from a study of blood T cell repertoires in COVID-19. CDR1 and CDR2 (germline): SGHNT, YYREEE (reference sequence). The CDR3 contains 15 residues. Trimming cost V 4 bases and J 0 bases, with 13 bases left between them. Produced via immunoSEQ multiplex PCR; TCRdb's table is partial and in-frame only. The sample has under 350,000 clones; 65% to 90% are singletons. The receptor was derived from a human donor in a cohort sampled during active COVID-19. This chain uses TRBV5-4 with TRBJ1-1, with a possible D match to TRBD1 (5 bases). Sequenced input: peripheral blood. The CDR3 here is CASSLPTGVNTEAFF. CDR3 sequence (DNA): TGTGCCAGCAGCCTACCGACGGGGGTGAACACTGAAGCTTTCTTT.